Listed below are T cell receptor beta chains from one sample, sequenced in a study of cytomegalovirus exposure and HLA in healthy donors. Sequencing was performed with immunoSEQ multiplex PCR; in TCRdb, only in-frame clones are kept and a portion is missing. The table has tens of thousands of clones, more than 95% seen once. The sequenced material came from PBMCs. Every receptor here comes from a man between 18 and 35 years old in good health and CMV-seronegative. CDR3s include the opening cysteine and the closing phenylalanine or tryptophan. The D gene is left open where the match is weak. Size is stated for part of the rows, as once, few or many counts, or as a class when the clone is expanded.

>NA|TRBJ2-7|TRBV7-9|TRBD2|13
TGTGCCAGCAGCTTGTCGGGAGGGAACGAGCAGTACTTC
CASSLSGGNEQYF
>NA|TRBJ1-1|TRBV9|NA|11
TGTGCCAGCAGTTCAGGGTTGGAGGCTTTCTTT
CASSSGLEAFF
>NA|TRBJ1-5|TRBV6-6|NA|15
TGTGCCAGCAGGTCCGACAGAGACACTAATCAGCCCCAGCATTTT
CASRSDRDTNQPQHF
>once|TRBJ2-1|TRBV19|TRBD2|14
TGTGCCAGTAGTATACTAGCGGGACACAATGAGCAGTTCTTC
CASSILAGHNEQFF
>once|TRBJ1-1|TRBV29-1|TRBD1|12
TGCAGCGTTCACAGGGGGAACACTGAAGCTTTCTTT
CSVHRGNTEAFF
>few|TRBJ1-3|TRBV25-1|TRBD1|14
TGTGCCACTACAGGGGACTCAATGACAAACACCATATATTTT
CATTGDSMTNTIYF
>NA|TRBJ1-3|TRBV11-2|NA|15
TGTGCCAGCAGCTTAGGGAGGGAATCGGGAAACACCATATATTTT
CASSLGRESGNTIYF
>NA|TRBJ1-2|TRBV6-5|NA|14
TGTGCCAGCAGTTGGGGGGGACCTAACTATGGCTACACCTTC
CASSWGGPNYGYTF
>NA|TRBJ1-4|TRBV19|TRBD1|14
TGTGCCAGTAGTAAACAGGGGGCATTTGAAAAACTGTTTTTT
CASSKQGAFEKLFF
>NA|TRBJ1-1|TRBV5-4|NA|13
TGTGCCAGCACCCGAGGACTTAACACTGAAGCTTTCTTT
CASTRGLNTEAFF
>NA|TRBJ2-7|TRBV9|TRBD2|14
TGTGCCAGCAGCGCAAGCGGGGGTCCCTACGAGCAGTACTTC
CASSASGGPYEQYF
>NA|TRBJ1-2|TRBV20-1|NA|11
TGCAGTGCTAGAGATAACGGTGGCTACACCTTC
CSARDNGGYTF
>NA|TRBJ2-7|TRBV23-1|TRBD1|14
TGCGCCAGCAGAGGACAGGGAAGCTCCTACGAGCAGTACTTC
CASRGQGSSYEQYF
>NA|TRBJ2-7|TRBV11-3|NA|13
TGTGCCAGCACTCCCTTGGACAGCTACGAGCAGTACTTC
CASTPLDSYEQYF
>NA|TRBJ1-1|TRBV7-3|TRBD1|14
TGTGCCAGCAGCTTAGACAGGGGGTCCACTGAAGCTTTCTTT
CASSLDRGSTEAFF
>NA|TRBJ1-2|TRBV6-5|NA|13
TGTGCCAGCAGTAGCACAGGAGGGAGGAGCTACACCTTC
CASSSTGGRSYTF
>NA|TRBJ1-5|TRBV6-6|TRBD1|14
TGTGCCAGCAGGGTACAGGGGGTCAATCAGCCCCAGCATTTT
CASRVQGVNQPQHF
>NA|TRBJ2-5|TRBV5-1|TRBD2|14
TGCGCCAGCAGCTTCGGGACTAGTCGAGAGACCCAGTACTTC
CASSFGTSRETQYF
>NA|TRBJ2-3|TRBV6-5|NA|14
TGTGCCAGCAGTTACAACACAGCCACAGATACGCAGTATTTT
CASSYNTATDTQYF
>NA|TRBJ2-6|TRBV18|NA|18
TGTGCCAGCTCGACTTCTGACGGATTCTCGCTGTGGGCCAACGTCCTGACTTTC
CASSTSDGFSLWANVLTF
>NA|TRBJ2-1|TRBV29-1|TRBD2|12
TGCAGCGTTCGGGAGGGGGTTCATGAGCAGTTCTTC
CSVREGVHEQFF
>NA|TRBJ2-2|TRBV28|TRBD2|16
TGTGCCAGCAGTTTATTCGACGGCGGGGGGTCCGGGGAGCTGTTTTTT
CASSLFDGGGSGELFF
>NA|TRBJ2-3|TRBV9|NA|15
TGTGCCAGCAGCGTATACTCGGGGGGCACAGATACGCAGTATTTT
CASSVYSGGTDTQYF
>NA|TRBJ2-3|TRBV28|NA|15
TGTGCCAGCATCTGGAGTAGCAGCGGCACAGATACGCAGTATTTT
CASIWSSSGTDTQYF
>NA|TRBJ2-3|TRBV2|TRBD2|16
TGTGCCAGCAGCGCTGGGAGGGGCAGCCGCACAGATACGCAGTATTTT
CASSAGRGSRTDTQYF
>NA|TRBJ1-1|TRBV6-5|NA|12
TGTGCCAGCAGTTACGGCGGGACTCAAGCTTTCTTT
CASSYGGTQAFF
>NA|TRBJ2-7|TRBV5-4|NA|15
TGTGCCAGCAGCCCAGGGGCAGGGGTCTCCTACGAGCAGTACTTC
CASSPGAGVSYEQYF
>NA|TRBJ2-1|TRBV5-1|TRBD2|16
TGCGCCAGCAGCGGGACGACTAGCGGGAGCTGGAATGAGCAGTTCTTC
CASSGTTSGSWNEQFF
>few|TRBJ2-7|TRBV5-1|TRBD2|15
TGCGCCAGCAGCGGGGGACTAGCGGGAGATTACGAGCAGTACTTC
CASSGGLAGDYEQYF
>once|TRBJ2-2|TRBV7-2|TRBD2|16
TGTGCCAGCAGCCAGGCGGGGGAGGTTAGGACCGGGGAGCTGTTTTTT
CASSQAGEVRTGELFF
>NA|TRBJ2-3|TRBV7-9|NA|12
TGTGCCAGCAGCTTCATCACAGATACGCAGTATTTT
CASSFITDTQYF
>NA|TRBJ2-3|TRBV6-1|TRBD2|15
TGTGCCAGCAGTCGACTAGCGGGAGACGCAGATACGCAGTATTTT
CASSRLAGDADTQYF
>NA|TRBJ2-1|TRBV28|NA|12
TGTGCCAGCAGTCAGGAATCCGATGAGCAGTTCTTC
CASSQESDEQFF
>NA|TRBJ2-1|TRBV11-2|TRBD1|14
TGTGCCAGCAGCCCGGATACAGGGGGCGATGAGCAGTTCTTC
CASSPDTGGDEQFF
>once|TRBJ1-2|TRBV27|TRBD1|14
TGTGCCAGCCAAGCTGGGACAGGGAACTATGGCTACACCTTC
CASQAGTGNYGYTF
>NA|TRBJ1-2|TRBV28|NA|14
TGTGCCAGCAGTAAGGTGTCAGGTTGGAATGGCTACACCTTC
CASSKVSGWNGYTF
>NA|TRBJ2-1|TRBV11-2|TRBD1|15
TGTGCCAGCAGCGAAACCAGGGGGCTTTTATATGAGCAGTTCTTC
CASSETRGLLYEQFF
>NA|TRBJ1-6|TRBV27|NA|17
TGTGCCAGCAGTCCCCGGCATGACAGCTCCTATAATTCACCCCTCCACTTT
CASSPRHDSSYNSPLHF
>NA|TRBJ2-1|TRBV15|NA|13
TGTGCCACCAGCAGAGAAGGGAGCAATGAGCAGTTCTTC
CATSREGSNEQFF
>NA|TRBJ1-3|TRBV29-1|NA|13
TGCAGCGTGGTGGGCGTTCTCGGAAACACCATATATTTT
CSVVGVLGNTIYF
>NA|TRBJ2-7|TRBV6-6|TRBD2|15
TGTGCCAGCAGTTACGCTAGCGGGACTAACTACGAGCAGTACTTC
CASSYASGTNYEQYF
>NA|TRBJ1-5|TRBV7-8|NA|18
TGTGCCAGCAGCTTTTACTGGGGGCCGGGAAGTAACAATCAGCCCCAGCATTTT
CASSFYWGPGSNNQPQHF
>NA|TRBJ1-2|TRBV20-1|NA|11
TGCAGTGCCAGGGAGGGGGATGGCTACACCTTC
CSAREGDGYTF
>NA|TRBJ1-4|TRBV2|NA|13
TGTGCCAGCAGGGGGGGAACTAATGAAAAACTGTTTTTT
CASRGGTNEKLFF
>NA|TRBJ1-3|TRBV10-2|TRBD1|12
TGCGCCAGCAGTGAGTCAGGGCGAACAGGGGTTTTT
CASSESGRTGVF
>NA|TRBJ2-1|TRBV5-6|NA|13
TGTGCCAGCAGCCCGGGACTACTCGGGGGGCAGCTCTTC
CASSPGLLGGQLF
>NA|TRBJ1-1|TRBV6-5|NA|15
TGTGCCAGCAGTTACGTCAGGGGCAGTGGTACTGAAGCTTTCTTT
CASSYVRGSGTEAFF
>NA|TRBJ2-5|TRBV23-1|NA|13
TGCGCCAGCAGTCAGGGCAAACAAGAGACCCAGTACTTC
CASSQGKQETQYF
>NA|TRBJ2-5|TRBV7-9|NA|14
TGTGCCAGCAGCTTAGCCCCTAGCGCAGAGACCCAGTACTTC
CASSLAPSAETQYF
>NA|TRBJ2-3|TRBV11-2|NA|13
TGTGCCAGCAGCCGACAGGGCACAGATACGCAGTATTTT
CASSRQGTDTQYF
>NA|TRBJ1-1|TRBV19|TRBD1|15
TGTGCCAGTAGTCCCCGGGGCCAGGGGGTGACTGAAGCTTTCTTT
CASSPRGQGVTEAFF
>NA|TRBJ2-7|TRBV4-2|NA|15
TGTGCCAGCAGCGAAGATCAAAACAGCTTTGACGAGCAGTACTTC
CASSEDQNSFDEQYF
>NA|TRBJ1-2|TRBV28|NA|16
TGTGCCAGCAGTTTCCCCAGGACGGCCTTGGCGGGTGGCTACACCTTC
CASSFPRTALAGGYTF
>NA|TRBJ1-1|TRBV5-1|TRBD1|16
TGCGCCAGCAGCCCGGAGAATGGACAGGGCCGAACTGAAGCTTTCTTT
CASSPENGQGRTEAFF
>NA|TRBJ1-5|TRBV2|NA|14
TGTGCCAGCACCTTAGACAGGACGAATCAGCCCCAGCATTTT
CASTLDRTNQPQHF
>NA|TRBJ2-7|TRBV5-6|NA|14
TGTGCCAGCAGCTTGGGAGTAAGCTTCGACGAGCAGTACTTC
CASSLGVSFDEQYF
>NA|TRBJ2-3|TRBV6-6|NA|13
TGTGCCAGCACGGACTCTAGCACAGATACGCAGTATTTT
CASTDSSTDTQYF
>NA|TRBJ2-3|TRBV5-5|TRBD2|15
TGTGCCAGCAGCTTGGCTAGCGGGAGGACGGATACGCAGTATTTT
CASSLASGRTDTQYF
>NA|TRBJ2-7|TRBV19|TRBD2|12
TGTGCCAGTAGTATCACTAGCGGGAGACAGTACTTC
CASSITSGRQYF